The rows below give T cell receptor beta chains drawn from one sample of a study of PD-1 blockade in classical Hodgkin lymphoma. Method: immunoSEQ multiplex PCR; TCRdb's copy keeps in-frame clones and lacks some. The table records tens of thousands of clones, roughly 89% of them present only once. The sequencing here drew on peripheral blood mononuclear cells (PBMCs), taken before the second cycle of nivolumab. The receptors stem from a human donor with classical Hodgkin lymphoma. Each CDR3 is given with its conserved first and last residue. D genes are given only for firm matches. Size tells how often a clone was seen (once, few, many) or the class of an expanded clone, and some rows leave it out.

j_call | cdr3_length | v_call | d_call | clone_size | cdr3_nt | cdr3_aa
TRBJ2-1 | 14 | TRBV29-1 | - | - | TGCAGCGCCGTGTACGGGGGGCCCTACAATGAGCAGTTCTTC | CSAVYGGPYNEQFF
TRBJ2-3 | 16 | TRBV10-1 | TRBD2 | - | TGCGCCAGCAGTGAGCTAGCGGGTGCGACCCCAGATACGCAGTATTTT | CASSELAGATPDTQYF
TRBJ1-3 | 15 | TRBV6-1 | TRBD1 | once | TGTGCCAGCAGTGAAAAACAGGGGAGCGGAAACACCATATATTTT | CASSEKQGSGNTIYF
TRBJ2-5 | 15 | TRBV2 | - | - | TGTGCCAGCAGGGAGCAGGGTTTTTTTCTGGAGACCCAGTACTTC | CASREQGFFLETQYF
TRBJ2-7 | 15 | TRBV7-2 | - | once | TGTGCCAGCAGCTTCCACGGGACATCAAGCTACGAGCAGTACTTC | CASSFHGTSSYEQYF
TRBJ1-2 | 15 | TRBV7-2 | TRBD1 | - | TGTGCCAGCAGCCGCCCACCACAGGGGGGTTATGGCTACACCTTC | CASSRPPQGGYGYTF
TRBJ2-7 | 15 | TRBV19 | TRBD1 | - | TGTGCCAGTAGCGAAGGAGGAGGACAGGGTTACGAGCAGTACTTC | CASSEGGGQGYEQYF
TRBJ2-7 | 16 | TRBV28 | TRBD2 | - | TGTGCCAGCAGTCTCCGGACTGTAGCGGGAGTTGCCGAGCAGTACTTC | CASSLRTVAGVAEQYF
TRBJ2-1 | 12 | TRBV7-2 | - | - | TGTGCCAGCAGCTTAGGACTAGTGGGGCAGTTCTTC | CASSLGLVGQFF
TRBJ1-2 | 14 | TRBV19 | - | many | TGTGCCAGTAGTATCGGCGGCGGGACCTATGGCTACACCTTC | CASSIGGGTYGYTF
TRBJ1-1 | 13 | TRBV19 | - | - | TGTGCCAGTAGTATTGGGGGGAACACTGAAGCTTTCTTT | CASSIGGNTEAFF
TRBJ2-5 | 15 | TRBV5-1 | TRBD2 | - | TGCGCCAGCAGCTTGGGGGTAGCGGGGCAAGAGACCCAGTACTTC | CASSLGVAGQETQYF
TRBJ2-6 | 14 | TRBV4-1 | - | - | TGCGCCAGCAGCCAAGGGGTTGGGGCCAACGTCCTGACTTTC | CASSQGVGANVLTF
TRBJ2-5 | 14 | TRBV19 | - | - | TGTGCCAGTAGCCCGACAGGTTGGTGGGAGACCCAGTACTTC | CASSPTGWWETQYF
TRBJ2-2 | 13 | TRBV27 | - | - | TGTGCCAGCAGTTTTTTTAACACCGGGGAGCTGTTTTTT | CASSFFNTGELFF
TRBJ2-5 | 17 | TRBV5-1 | TRBD2 | - | TGCGCCAGCAGCTTGGGACTAGCGGGAGCCCCCCAAGAGACCCAGTACTTC | CASSLGLAGAPQETQYF
TRBJ1-6 | 16 | TRBV5-1 | - | - | TGCGCCAGCAGCTTGGGCCTAGGGGTAGTAGATTCACCCCTCCACTTT | CASSLGLGVVDSPLHF
TRBJ2-2 | 15 | TRBV19 | TRBD2 | few | TGTGCCAGTAGTACCCGGGACTACCCCACCGGGGAGCTGTTTTTT | CASSTRDYPTGELFF
TRBJ2-5 | 14 | TRBV5-1 | TRBD2 | - | TGCGCCAGCAGCTTGTCGGGACTAGCGGAGACCCAGTACTTC | CASSLSGLAETQYF
TRBJ2-1 | 15 | TRBV18 | - | - | TGTGCCAGCTCACCCCCGGACCTGAGCTACAATGAGCAGTTCTTC | CASSPPDLSYNEQFF
TRBJ1-6 | 17 | TRBV5-1 | TRBD1 | - | TGCGCCAGCAGACCCAGCACAGGGGCCTACTATGGGTCACCCCTCCACTTT | CASRPSTGAYYGSPLHF
TRBJ2-3 | 16 | TRBV11-2 | - | - | TGTGCCAGCAGCTTATTCCCTCCCCTGGGCACAGATACGCAGTATTTT | CASSLFPPLGTDTQYF
TRBJ1-4 | 14 | TRBV10-3 | - | - | TGTGCCATCGGTCAACAGCCAACTAATGAAAAACTGTTTTTT | CAIGQQPTNEKLFF
TRBJ1-5 | 16 | TRBV27 | TRBD1 | - | TGTGCCAGCAGTGGAATCGGGACAGACTCCGATCAGCCCCAGCATTTT | CASSGIGTDSDQPQHF
TRBJ2-7 | 12 | TRBV2 | - | few | TGTGCCAGCATCCCCGGCCCCTACGAGCAGTACTTC | CASIPGPYEQYF
TRBJ1-6 | 17 | TRBV10-3 | - | few | TGTGCCATCAGTGAGTCCTGGGACGTAGCCTCTAATTCACCCCTCCACTTT | CAISESWDVASNSPLHF
TRBJ2-5 | 14 | TRBV6-6 | TRBD1 | - | TGTGCCAGCAGACCGGGACAGGGGCGGGAGACCCAGTACTTC | CASRPGQGRETQYF
TRBJ1-1 | 13 | TRBV6-1 | - | - | TGTGCCAGTGCTCTTGGGGGCCGGACTGAAGCTTTCTTT | CASALGGRTEAFF
TRBJ1-5 | 14 | TRBV28 | - | - | TGTGCCAGCAGTTTCCCATATAGCAATCAGCCCCAGCATTTT | CASSFPYSNQPQHF
TRBJ2-2 | 13 | TRBV14 | - | - | TGTGCCAGCAGCCAAGAGGCCAACGGGGAGCTGTTTTTT | CASSQEANGELFF
TRBJ2-7 | 15 | TRBV5-1 | - | - | TGCGCCAGCAGCACATGGTCCCGAGAAGGAGACGAGCAGTACTTC | CASSTWSREGDEQYF
TRBJ2-7 | 16 | TRBV5-1 | TRBD2 | - | TGCGCCAGCAGCCAATCGACTAGCGGGGGAGAAGGAGAGCAGTACTTC | CASSQSTSGGEGEQYF
TRBJ2-5 | 14 | TRBV7-3 | TRBD2 | few | TGTGCCAGCAGCCCTAGCGGGAAGGGAGAGACCCAGTACTTC | CASSPSGKGETQYF
TRBJ2-7 | 18 | TRBV11-1 | TRBD2 | - | TGTGCCAGCAGCAATCACGTGAGGGGACTAGCGGGAGCTTACGAGCAGTACTTC | CASSNHVRGLAGAYEQYF
TRBJ1-2 | 14 | TRBV7-8 | - | - | TGTGCCAGCAGCTTAAGGGGAGGATACTATGGCTACACCTTC | CASSLRGGYYGYTF
TRBJ2-7 | 14 | TRBV6-6 | TRBD1 | - | TGTGCCAGCAGTCCCGGACAGGGTATCGACGAGCAGTACTTC | CASSPGQGIDEQYF
TRBJ2-1 | 14 | TRBV14 | - | - | TGTGCCAGCAGCTACGGTTGGGGGCTGAATGAGCAGTTCTTC | CASSYGWGLNEQFF
TRBJ2-7 | 16 | TRBV23-1 | - | few | TGCGCCAGCAGTCCGCCGAACAGCTCCCTTTTTCTACGACAGTACTTC | CASSPPNSSLFLRQYF
TRBJ2-2 | 18 | TRBV28 | - | once | TGTGCCAGCAGTCCCCTTTTCGGGAGCAAAACGAACACCGGGGAGCTGTTTTTT | CASSPLFGSKTNTGELFF
TRBJ2-3 | 16 | TRBV5-1 | TRBD1 | - | TGCGCCAGCAGCTCGGGACAGGGCTATAGCACAGATACGCAGTATTTT | CASSSGQGYSTDTQYF
TRBJ2-2 | 16 | TRBV9 | - | - | TGTGCCAGCAGCGTAGCCCCCATAGAAAACACCGGGGAGCTGTTTTTT | CASSVAPIENTGELFF